The clone carrying this T cell receptor (beta chain) occurred a few times. Its antigen is unidentified. This record comes from a study of T-cell reconstitution after alpha-beta-depleted transplantation in children. The study, taken as a whole, reports: Recipient T cells and thymic progenitors that survived gave rise to the high TCRbeta diversity observed at day 60 in some patients. Reports say that about two months after transplant, the alpha-beta T cells came out of several hundred graft clones that had expanded. When one year had passed after transplant, most T-cell counts and diversity came from newly produced T cells.

Construction of the TCRbeta library involved unique molecular identifiers. TCRdb ran MiXCR on the PCR reads and lists one entry per CDR3 protein. The sample carries around 450,000 distinct CDR3 sequences, roughly 10% recorded once. V was pared by 2 bases and J by 5 bases, with 9 bases between. CDR1 is SGHTA, CDR2 FQGNSA, per germline. The CDR3 spans 14 residues. This sequence joins TRBV7-2 and TRBJ1-4; no reliable D call. Sequenced here: PBMCs, sampled before TCRalphabeta/CD19-depleted stem cell transplant. The sequence came from a child aged 2 to 10 with inherited bone marrow failure, due to receive a stem cell transplant. CDR3 in amino acids: CASSLMGPNEKLFF. The DNA of the CDR3 is TGTGCCAGCAGCTTAATGGGTCCAAATGAAAAACTGTTTTTT. The whole variable domain, remainder taken from reference TRBV7-2 and TRBJ1-4, is GAGVSQSPSNKVTEKGKDVELRCDPISGHTALYWYRQSLGQGLEFLIYFQGNSAPDKSGLPSDRFSAERTGGSVSTLTIQRTQQEDSAVYLCASSLMGPNEKLFFGSGTQLSVL.